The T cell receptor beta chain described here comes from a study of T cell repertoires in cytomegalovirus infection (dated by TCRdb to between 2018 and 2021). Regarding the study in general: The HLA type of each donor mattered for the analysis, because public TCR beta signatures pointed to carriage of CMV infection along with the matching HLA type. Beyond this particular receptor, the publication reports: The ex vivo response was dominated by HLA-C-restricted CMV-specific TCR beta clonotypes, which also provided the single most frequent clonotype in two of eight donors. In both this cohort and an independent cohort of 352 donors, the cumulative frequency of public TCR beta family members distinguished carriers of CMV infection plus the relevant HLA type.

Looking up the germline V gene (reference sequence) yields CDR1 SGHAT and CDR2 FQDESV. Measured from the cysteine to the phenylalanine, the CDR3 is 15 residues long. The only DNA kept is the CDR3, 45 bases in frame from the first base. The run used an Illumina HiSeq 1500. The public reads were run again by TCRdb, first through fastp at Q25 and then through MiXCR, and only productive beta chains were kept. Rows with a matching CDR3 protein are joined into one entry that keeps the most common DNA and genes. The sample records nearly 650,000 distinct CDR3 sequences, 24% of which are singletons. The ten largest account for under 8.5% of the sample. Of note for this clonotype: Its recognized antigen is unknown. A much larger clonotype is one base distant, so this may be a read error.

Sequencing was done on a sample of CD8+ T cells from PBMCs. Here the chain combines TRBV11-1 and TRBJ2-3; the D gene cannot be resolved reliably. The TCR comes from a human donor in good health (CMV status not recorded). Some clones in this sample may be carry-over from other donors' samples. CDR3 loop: CTSSLADHDTDTQYF. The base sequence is TGTACCAGCAGCTTGGCCGACCATGACACAGATACGCAGTATTTT.